Shown below are 24 T cell receptor beta chains from a single sample sequenced in a study of identical twins. TCRdb itself ran the 5' RACE reads through MiXCR, one entry per CDR3 protein. The table has around 370,000 distinct CDR3 sequences, roughly 9% seen once. Source material: naive T cells sorted from blood. Source of these receptors: a woman aged 50 to 60 in good health.

This clonotype was counted ten times or more. V is TRBV20-1 and J is TRBJ1-2; maybe TRBD1 (5 bases). Trimming removed 0 bases from V and 2 bases from J, with 10 bases in between. Germline assignment: CDR1 DFQATT and CDR2 SNEGSKA (reference sequence). This CDR3 spans 14 amino acids. CDR3 sequence: CSARDTGANYGYTF. In DNA, the CDR3 is TGCAGTGCTAGAGACACCGGGGCCAACTATGGCTACACCTTC.

Remarks on this clonotype: It may be a read error: a sequence one base away is much more abundant. This chain uses TRBV12-3 or TRBV12-4 with TRBJ1-3, with a possible D match to TRBD1 (5 bases). This CDR3 comprises 13 residues. CDR3 amino acids: CASSPGRGNTTYF. The CDR3 DNA sequence: TGTGCCAGCAGTCCAGGGAGGGGAAACACCACATATTTT.

The chain combines TRBV28 with TRBJ1-5, with D maybe TRBD1 (5 bases). Germline CDR1 reads MDHEN; CDR2 reads SYDVKM. Trimming shortened V by 6 bases and J by 7 bases, and 16 bases separated the two germline ends. CDR3 length: 14 amino acids. The CDR3 sequence is CASSPGPGRQPQHF. CDR3 in DNA: TGTGCCAGCAGCCCGGGACCCGGGAGGCAGCCCCAGCATTTT.

This chain connects TRBV4-1 to TRBJ1-2; D remains unclear. Germline lookup yields CDR1 MGHRA and CDR2 YSYEKL. V lost 1 base to trimming and J lost 7 bases, with 10 bases between them. The CDR3 has 13 residues. DNA for the CDR3: TGCGCCAGCAGCCAAGGGATCATGGGTGGCTACACCTTC. This translates into CASSQGIMGGYTF.

This clonotype was found many times. The V gene is TRBV25-1, the J gene TRBJ2-1; D might be TRBD1 (5 bases). Per germline, CDR1 MGHDK and CDR2 SYGVNS. The CDR3 is made up of 17 amino acids. V dropped 4 bases and J dropped 3 bases, with 19 bases sitting between them. The CDR3 nucleotides read TGTGCCAGCAGTGCAGGGTCCGGGCAGGGATTCTACAATGAGCAGTTCTTC. It codes for CASSAGSGQGFYNEQFF.

The rearrangement joins TRBV4-1 to TRBJ1-1; the match to TRBD1 covers 11 bases. Germline-derived CDR1 and CDR2 are MGHRA and YSYEKL. With V trimmed by 1 base and J by 5 bases, 15 bases remained unmatched. The CDR3 is 19 amino acids. The CDR3 region has the DNA TGCGCCAGCAGCCAAGGAGGATGGGGGACAGGGGGGGGAAGGACTGAAGCTTTCTTT. The encoded protein is CASSQGGWGTGGGRTEAFF.

Comment on this clonotype: Given the absence of the conserved phenylalanine or tryptophan at the CDR3 end, a read error is likely. This chain links TRBV20-1 with TRBJ2-3; maybe TRBD2 (5 bases). V lost 6 bases to trimming and J lost 0 bases, with 7 bases between them. Germline CDR1 is DFQATT and CDR2 is SNEGSKA (reference sequence). CDR3 length: 12 amino acids. The CDR3 DNA is TGCAGTGCCGGCGGGAGCACAGATACGCAGTATTTA. It encodes CSAGGSTDTQYL.

This clonotype has a handful of counts. The genes are TRBV27 and TRBJ2-5; the D gene is possibly TRBD2 (6 bases). CDR1 is MNHEY and CDR2 is SMNVEV in the germline V gene (reference sequence). The CDR3 extends over 14 amino acids. V was trimmed by 2 bases and J by 4 bases, leaving 11 bases between them. Here the CDR3 reads CASSLRGGGETQYF. In DNA form, the CDR3 reads TGTGCCAGCAGTTTAAGGGGAGGCGGAGAGACCCAGTACTTC.

V usage is TRBV4-1 and J usage is TRBJ2-4; 8 bases are a match to TRBD1. Germline lookup yields CDR1 MGHRA and CDR2 YSYEKL. The CDR3 is 18 residues long. After removal of 4 bases from V and 0 bases from J, the junction contained 11 bases not matched to a gene. The CDR3 region is CASSLGQVAPLAKNIQYF. The CDR3 DNA is TGCGCCAGCAGCCTGGGACAGGTGGCCCCCCTAGCCAAAAACATTCAGTACTTC.

This clonotype was recorded many times. This sequence joins TRBV5-1 and TRBJ2-7, with D unclear. The CDR3 spans 15 residues. Per the germline V gene, CDR1 is SGHRS and CDR2 is YFSETQ. Trimming removed 0 bases at V and 3 bases at J, with 13 bases between. The CDR3 DNA reads as TGCGCCAGCAGCTTGGATCCCTGGGGAAACTACGAGCAGTACTTC. Its translation: CASSLDPWGNYEQYF.

This clonotype occurred many times. This chain connects TRBV10-1 to TRBJ2-2; D not certain. The V end was cut by 7 bases, the J end by 4 bases, with 13 bases between. Germline CDR1 is WNHNN and CDR2 is SYGVQD (reference sequence). There are 14 residues in the CDR3. The CDR3 sequence is CASKHALGTGELFF. In DNA form, the CDR3 reads TGCGCCAGCAAACACGCCCTGGGCACCGGGGAGCTGTTTTTT.

The CDR3 coding sequence is TGTGCCAGCAGTTTAAACAGAAATGGCTACACCTTC. It translates to CASSLNRNGYTF. The V gene is TRBV12-3 or TRBV12-4, the J gene TRBJ1-2; D gene ambiguous. This CDR3 comprises 12 residues. V shed 2 bases and J shed 6 bases, with 7 bases lying between them.

This clonotype was counted a few times. This chain connects TRBV7-9 to TRBJ1-5, with D perhaps matching TRBD1 (6 bases). Germline lookup yields CDR1 SEHNR and CDR2 FQNEAQ (reference sequence). Trimming stripped 1 base from V and 5 bases from J, with 6 bases between. The CDR3 sequence is 13 residues long. The CDR3 DNA follows: TGTGCCAGCAGCTTAGGGGGGCATCAGCCCCAGCATTTT. Protein product: CASSLGGHQPQHF.

The chain is built from TRBV5-1 and TRBJ2-5, with D uncertain. The CDR3 contains 13 residues. Germline CDR1 is SGHRS and CDR2 is YFSETQ. The ends were cut back, 0 bases at V and 4 bases at J, with 7 bases in the middle. DNA of the CDR3: TGCGCCAGCAGCTTGGGCAGTACAGAGACCCAGTACTTC. Translation gives CASSLGSTETQYF.

Many counts were recorded for this clonotype. The chain carries TRBV25-1 and TRBJ2-3; 8 bases are shared with TRBD2. J lost 4 bases, V lost 1 base, and 7 bases had no gene match. The V gene's germline CDR1 is MGHDK and CDR2 SYGVNS. The CDR3 contains 16 residues. CDR3 coding DNA: TGTGCCAGCAGTGAATGGGTTAGCGGGGTCGCAGATACGCAGTATTTT. It yields the protein CASSEWVSGVADTQYF.

In this sample, this clonotype turned up many times. This rearrangement joins TRBV6-1 to TRBJ1-5; 10 bases map to TRBD1. Looked up from germline, CDR1 is MNHNS and CDR2 is SASEGT. The CDR3 sequence is 15 residues long. Trimming removed 5 bases from V and 2 bases from J; junction bases left unmatched: 3. CDR3 DNA: TGTGCCAGCAGTAGCGGGACAGGGGGCAATCAGCCCCAGCATTTT. It codes for CASSSGTGGNQPQHF.

This clonotype was observed many times. V and J are TRBV5-5 and TRBJ2-7, with 7 nucleotides matching TRBD2. Germline V lookup: CDR1 SGHKS, CDR2 YYEKEE (reference sequence). The junction had 13 bases not matched to a gene; V was cut back by 1 base and J by 6 bases. This CDR3 is built from 16 residues. The CDR3 coding sequence is TGTGCCAGCAGCTTGTTCCTAGCGGTGGGTGGAGGCGAGCAGTACGTC. Its protein is CASSLFLAVGGGEQYV.

As concerns this clonotype: A single base separates this from a much larger clone, so it may be a read error. Lacking the conserved final phenylalanine or tryptophan, this CDR3 likely reflects a read error. The chain is built from TRBV7-2 and TRBJ2-1, with D possibly being TRBD2 (6 bases). Germline CDR1 is SGHTA and CDR2 is FQGNSA. The CDR3 is 15 residues long. The V end was cut by 3 bases, the J end by 2 bases, with 11 bases between. The CDR3 DNA is TGTGCCAGCAGCTTCCTAGCGATCCCCTACAATGAGCAGTTCTGC. Amino acids: CASSFLAIPYNEQFC.

The chain joins TRBV21-1 to TRBJ1-6; the table's D call, TRBD1, was not checked against the DNA. TRBV21-1 has pseudogene status. The CDR3 extends over 16 amino acids. This CDR3 is CASSKENRDQHSPLHF. For the CDR3, the DNA is TGTGCCAGCAGCAAAGAAAACAGGGATCAGCATTCACCCCTCCACTTT.

This clonotype was recorded at least ten times. The chain has TRBV2 and TRBJ1-5; the D is unclear. The CDR3 has 15 residues. CDR1 is SNHLY and CDR2 is FYNNEI in the germline V gene. V was cut by 2 bases and J by 7 bases, with 15 bases left in between. CDR3 bases: TGTGCCAGCAGTGAAATGGGGATCGGTAGGCAGCCCCAGCATTTT. It translates to CASSEMGIGRQPQHF. Variable domain in full (rest from reference TRBV2 and TRBJ1-5): EPEVTQTPSHQVTQMGQEVILRCVPISNHLYFYWYRQILGQKVEFLVSFYNNEISEKSEIFDDQFSVERPDGSNFTLKIRSTKLEDSAMYFCASSEMGIGRQPQHFGDGTRLSIL.

This clonotype was picked up a small number of times. DNA of the CDR3: TGCGCCAGCAGCCAAGGACTAGCAGCGGGCACAGATACGCAGTATTTT. It translates to CASSQGLAAGTDTQYF. The chain has TRBV4-1 and TRBJ2-3; 7 bases match TRBD2. The CDR3 has 16 residues. V lost 1 base and J lost 1; bases outside the gene matches: 5. Germline CDR1 and CDR2: MGHRA and YSYEKL.

This clonotype was seen at least ten times. CDR3 sequence: CASAGTGRTGELFF. CDR3 sequence (DNA): TGCGCCAGCGCGGGGACAGGGCGCACCGGGGAGCTGTTTTTT. This chain joins TRBV5-1 and TRBJ2-2; TRBD1 matches 9 bases. Germline assignment: CDR1 SGHRS and CDR2 YFSETQ. V lost 7 bases, J lost 4 bases, and 5 bases stayed unmatched. The CDR3 covers 14 residues.

V gene TRBV29-1 combines with J gene TRBJ1-2; no firm D call. Germline lookup yields CDR1 SQVTM and CDR2 ANQGSEA. The CDR3 is 11 residues long. With 6 bases removed from V and 7 bases from J, the gap between germline ends came to 12 bases. This CDR3 is CSVTPGGGYTF. For the CDR3, the DNA is TGCAGCGTGACTCCGGGCGGTGGCTACACCTTC.

The chain couples TRBV5-5 to TRBJ1-5; 8 bases map to TRBD1. V dropped 1 base and J dropped 1; count of bases not matched to a gene: 4. The CDR3 covers 16 residues. Germline V gene sequence: CDR1 SGHKS, CDR2 YYEKEE (reference sequence). CDR3 in amino acids: CASSLLGQESNQPQHF. In DNA form, the CDR3 reads TGTGCCAGCAGCTTGTTGGGACAGGAGAGCAATCAGCCCCAGCATTTT. The whole variable domain, filled in from reference TRBV5-5 and TRBJ1-5, reads DAGVTQSPTHLIKTRGQQVTLRCSPISGHKSVSWYQQVLGQGPQFIFQYYEKEERGRGNFPDRFSARQFPNYSSELNVNALLLGDSALYLCASSLLGQESNQPQHFGDGTRLSIL.